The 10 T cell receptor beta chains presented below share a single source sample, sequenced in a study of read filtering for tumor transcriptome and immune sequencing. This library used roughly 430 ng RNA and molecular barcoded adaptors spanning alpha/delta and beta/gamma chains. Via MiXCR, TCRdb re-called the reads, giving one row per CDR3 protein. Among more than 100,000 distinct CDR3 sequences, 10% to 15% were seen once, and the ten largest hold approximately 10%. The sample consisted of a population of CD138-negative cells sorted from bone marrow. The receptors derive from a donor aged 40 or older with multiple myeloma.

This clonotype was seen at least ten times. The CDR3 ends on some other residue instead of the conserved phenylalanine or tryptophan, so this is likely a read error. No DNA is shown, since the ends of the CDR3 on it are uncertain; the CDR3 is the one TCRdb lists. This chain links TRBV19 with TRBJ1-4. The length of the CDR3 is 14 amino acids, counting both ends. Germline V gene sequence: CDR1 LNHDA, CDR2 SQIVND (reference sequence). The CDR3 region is CASSMSRDTPPTDI.

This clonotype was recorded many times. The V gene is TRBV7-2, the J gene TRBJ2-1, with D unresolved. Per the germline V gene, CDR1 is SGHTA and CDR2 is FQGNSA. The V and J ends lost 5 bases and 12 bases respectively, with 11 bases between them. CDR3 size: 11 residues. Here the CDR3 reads CASSLANAQFF. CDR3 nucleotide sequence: TGTGCCAGCAGCCTGGCCAACGCGCAGTTCTTC.

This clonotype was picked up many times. CDR3 protein: CATRDSDYRTGELFF. DNA for the CDR3: TGTGCCACGAGGGACTCCGACTATCGGACCGGGGAGCTGTTTTTT. V and J are TRBV10-3 and TRBJ2-2, with TRBD2 as a possible D gene (6 bases). The germline gives CDR1 ENHRY, CDR2 SYGVKD. Trimming pared 10 bases from V and 5 bases from J, leaving 20 bases between. The CDR3 runs to 15 residues.

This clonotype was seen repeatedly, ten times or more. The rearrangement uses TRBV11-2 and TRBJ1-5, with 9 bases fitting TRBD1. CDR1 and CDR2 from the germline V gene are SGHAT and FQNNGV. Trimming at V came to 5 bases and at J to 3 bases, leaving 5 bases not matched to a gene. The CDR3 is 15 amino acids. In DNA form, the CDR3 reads TGTGCCAGCAGCCCCGGGACAGGGTACAATCAGCCCCAGCATTTT. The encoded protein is CASSPGTGYNQPQHF.

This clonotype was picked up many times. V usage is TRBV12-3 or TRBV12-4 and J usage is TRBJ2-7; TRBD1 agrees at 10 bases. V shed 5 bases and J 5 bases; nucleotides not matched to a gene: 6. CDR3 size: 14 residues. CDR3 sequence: CASSPGTGAHEQYF. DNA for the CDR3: TGTGCCAGCAGTCCCGGGACAGGGGCCCACGAGCAGTACTTC.

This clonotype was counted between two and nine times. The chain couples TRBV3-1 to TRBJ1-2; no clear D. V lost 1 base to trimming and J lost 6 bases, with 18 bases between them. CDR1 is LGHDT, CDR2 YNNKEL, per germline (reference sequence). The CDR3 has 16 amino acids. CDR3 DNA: TGTGCCAGCAGCCAAGTGGGAACCTCTCACGGCGATGGCTACACCTTC. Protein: CASSQVGTSHGDGYTF.

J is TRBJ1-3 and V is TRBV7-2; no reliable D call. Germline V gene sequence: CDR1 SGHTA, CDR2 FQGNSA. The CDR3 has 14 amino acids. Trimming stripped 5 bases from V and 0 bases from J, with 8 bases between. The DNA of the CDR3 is TGTGCCAGCAGCCCAAAAGTCTCTGGAAACACCATATATTTT. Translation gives CASSPKVSGNTIYF. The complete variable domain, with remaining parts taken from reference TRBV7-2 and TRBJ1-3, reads GAGVSQSPSNKVTEKGKDVELRCDPISGHTALYWYRQSLGQGLEFLIYFQGNSAPDKSGLPSDRFSAERTGGSVSTLTIQRTQQEDSAVYLCASSPKVSGNTIYFGEGSWLTVV.

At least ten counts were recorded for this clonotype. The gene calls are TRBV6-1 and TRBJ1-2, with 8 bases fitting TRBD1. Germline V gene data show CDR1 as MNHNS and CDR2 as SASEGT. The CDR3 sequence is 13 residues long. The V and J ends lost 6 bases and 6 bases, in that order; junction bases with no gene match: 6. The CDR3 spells CASSRTGNDGYTF. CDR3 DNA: TGTGCCAGCAGCCGGACAGGGAACGATGGCTACACCTTC.

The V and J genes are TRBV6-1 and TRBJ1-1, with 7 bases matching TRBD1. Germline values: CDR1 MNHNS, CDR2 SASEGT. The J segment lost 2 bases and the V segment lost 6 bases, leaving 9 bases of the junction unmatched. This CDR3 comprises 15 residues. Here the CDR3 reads CASSAIGTVNTEAFF. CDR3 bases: TGTGCCAGCAGCGCAATTGGGACAGTCAACACTGAAGCTTTCTTT.

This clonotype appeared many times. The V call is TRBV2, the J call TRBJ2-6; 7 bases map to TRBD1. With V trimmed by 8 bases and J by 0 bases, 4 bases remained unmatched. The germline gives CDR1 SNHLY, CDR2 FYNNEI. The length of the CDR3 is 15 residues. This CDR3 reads CASSRGSSGANVLTF. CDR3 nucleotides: TGTGCCAGCTCCAGGGGGAGCTCTGGGGCCAACGTCCTGACTTTC.